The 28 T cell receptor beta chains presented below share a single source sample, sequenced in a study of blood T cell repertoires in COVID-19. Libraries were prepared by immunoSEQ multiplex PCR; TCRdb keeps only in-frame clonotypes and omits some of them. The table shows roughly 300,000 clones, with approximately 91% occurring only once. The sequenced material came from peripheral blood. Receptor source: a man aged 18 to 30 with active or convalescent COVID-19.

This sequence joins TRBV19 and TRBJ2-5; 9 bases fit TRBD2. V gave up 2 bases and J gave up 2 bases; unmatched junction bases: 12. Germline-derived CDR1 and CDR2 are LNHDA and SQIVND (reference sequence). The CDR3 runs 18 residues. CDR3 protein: CASSIPGRGGIAQETQYF. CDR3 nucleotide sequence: TGTGCCAGTAGTATACCGGGGCGGGGGGGCATCGCTCAAGAGACCCAGTACTTC.

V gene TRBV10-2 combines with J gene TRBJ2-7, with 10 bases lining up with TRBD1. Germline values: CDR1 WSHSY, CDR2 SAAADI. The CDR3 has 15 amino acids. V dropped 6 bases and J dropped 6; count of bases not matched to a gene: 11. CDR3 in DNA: TGCGCCAGCAGCTCTACCGACAGGGGGCGCATCGAGCAGTACTTC. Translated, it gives CASSSTDRGRIEQYF.

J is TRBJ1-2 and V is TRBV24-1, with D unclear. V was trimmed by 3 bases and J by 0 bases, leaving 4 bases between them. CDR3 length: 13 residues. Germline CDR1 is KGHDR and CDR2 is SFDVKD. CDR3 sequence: CATSDGPNYGYTF. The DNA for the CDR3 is TGTGCCACCAGTGATGGGCCTAACTATGGCTACACCTTC.

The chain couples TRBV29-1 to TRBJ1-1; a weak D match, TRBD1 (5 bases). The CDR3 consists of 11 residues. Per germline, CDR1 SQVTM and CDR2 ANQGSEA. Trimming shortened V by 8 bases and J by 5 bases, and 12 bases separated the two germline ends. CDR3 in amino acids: CSIRQGTEAFF. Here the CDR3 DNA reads TGCAGCATTAGGCAGGGTACTGAAGCTTTCTTT.

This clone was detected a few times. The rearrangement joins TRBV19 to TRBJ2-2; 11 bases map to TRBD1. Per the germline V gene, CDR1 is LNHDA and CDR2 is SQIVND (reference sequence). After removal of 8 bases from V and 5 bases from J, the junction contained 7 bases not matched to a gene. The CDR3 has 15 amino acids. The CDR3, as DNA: TGTGCCAGTCTGCGTGGGACAGGGGGTACCGGGGAGCTGTTTTTT. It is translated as CASLRGTGGTGELFF.

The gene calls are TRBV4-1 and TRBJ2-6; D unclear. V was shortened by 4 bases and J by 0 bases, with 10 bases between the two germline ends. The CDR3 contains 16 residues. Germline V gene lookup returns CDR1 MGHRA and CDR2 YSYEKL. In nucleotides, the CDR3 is TGCGCCAGCAGCCGAGAACGAGACTCTGGGGCCAACGTCCTGACTTTC. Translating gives CASSRERDSGANVLTF.

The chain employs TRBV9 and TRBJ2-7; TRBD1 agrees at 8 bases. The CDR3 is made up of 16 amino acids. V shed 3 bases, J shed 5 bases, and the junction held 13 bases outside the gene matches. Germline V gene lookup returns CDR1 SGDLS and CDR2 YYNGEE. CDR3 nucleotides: TGTGCCAGCAGCGAGGGCGTAGGCTCGGACAGGGACGAGCAGTACTTC. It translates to CASSEGVGSDRDEQYF.

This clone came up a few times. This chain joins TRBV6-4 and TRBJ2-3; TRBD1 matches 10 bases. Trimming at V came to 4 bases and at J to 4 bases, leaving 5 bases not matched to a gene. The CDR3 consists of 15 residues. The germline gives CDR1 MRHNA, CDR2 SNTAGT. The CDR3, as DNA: TGTGCCAGCAGTGCGTCGACAGGGGGCTCAGATACGCAGTATTTT. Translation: CASSASTGGSDTQYF.

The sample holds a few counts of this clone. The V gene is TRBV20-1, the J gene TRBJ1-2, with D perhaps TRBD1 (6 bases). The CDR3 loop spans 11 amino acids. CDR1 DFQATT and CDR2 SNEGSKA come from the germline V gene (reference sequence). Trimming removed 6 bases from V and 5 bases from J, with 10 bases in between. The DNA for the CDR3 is TGCAGTGCAAGGACAGTTTATGGCTACACCTTC. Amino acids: CSARTVYGYTF.

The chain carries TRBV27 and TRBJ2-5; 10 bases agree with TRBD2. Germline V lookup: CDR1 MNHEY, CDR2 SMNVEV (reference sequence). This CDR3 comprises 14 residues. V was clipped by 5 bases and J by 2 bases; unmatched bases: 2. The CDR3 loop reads CASSLLAGQETQYF. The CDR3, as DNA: TGTGCCAGCAGTCTACTAGCGGGGCAAGAGACCCAGTACTTC.

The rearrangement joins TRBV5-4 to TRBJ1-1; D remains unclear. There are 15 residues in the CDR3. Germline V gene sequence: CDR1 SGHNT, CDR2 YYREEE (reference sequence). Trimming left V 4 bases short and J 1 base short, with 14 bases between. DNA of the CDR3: TGTGCCAGCAGCATCAAACGCGGCGAGAACACTGAAGCTTTCTTT. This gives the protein CASSIKRGENTEAFF.

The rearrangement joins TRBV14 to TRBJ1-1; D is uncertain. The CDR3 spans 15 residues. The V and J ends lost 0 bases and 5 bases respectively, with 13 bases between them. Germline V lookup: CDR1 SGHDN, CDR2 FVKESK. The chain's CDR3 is CASSQESPGVTEAFF. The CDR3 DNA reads TGTGCCAGCAGCCAAGAATCCCCCGGGGTGACTGAAGCTTTCTTT.

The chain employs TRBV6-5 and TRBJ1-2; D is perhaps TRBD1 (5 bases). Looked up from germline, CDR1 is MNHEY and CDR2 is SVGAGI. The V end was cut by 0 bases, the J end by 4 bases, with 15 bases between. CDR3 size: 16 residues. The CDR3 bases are TGTGCCAGCAGTTACTCTGGGGCAGGGCGGGGCTATGGCTACACCTTC. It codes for CASSYSGAGRGYGYTF.

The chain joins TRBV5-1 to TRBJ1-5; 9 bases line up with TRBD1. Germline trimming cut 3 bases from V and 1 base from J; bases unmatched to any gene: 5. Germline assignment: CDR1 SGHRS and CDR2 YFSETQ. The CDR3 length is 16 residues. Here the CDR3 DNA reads TGCGCCAGCAGCTCGGGACAGGGAGAGAGCAATCAGCCCCAGCATTTT. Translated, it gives CASSSGQGESNQPQHF.

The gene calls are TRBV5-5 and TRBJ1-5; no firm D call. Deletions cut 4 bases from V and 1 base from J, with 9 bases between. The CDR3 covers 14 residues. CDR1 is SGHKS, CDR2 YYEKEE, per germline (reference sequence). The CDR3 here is CASSPFASNQPQHF. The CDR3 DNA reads TGTGCCAGCAGCCCGTTCGCGAGCAATCAGCCCCAGCATTTT.

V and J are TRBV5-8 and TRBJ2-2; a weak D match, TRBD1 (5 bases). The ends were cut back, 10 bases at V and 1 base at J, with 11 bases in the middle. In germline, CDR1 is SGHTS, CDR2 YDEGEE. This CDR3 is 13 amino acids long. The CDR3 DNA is TGTGCCGGTGGACAATTGAACACCGGGGAGCTGTTTTTT. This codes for CAGGQLNTGELFF.

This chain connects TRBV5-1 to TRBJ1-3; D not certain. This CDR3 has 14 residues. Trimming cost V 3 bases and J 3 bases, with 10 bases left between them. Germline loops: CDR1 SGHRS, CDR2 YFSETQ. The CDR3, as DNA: TGCGCCAGCAGCTCCGAGACTGGTGGAAACACCATATATTTT. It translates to CASSSETGGNTIYF. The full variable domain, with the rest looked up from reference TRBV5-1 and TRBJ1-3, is KAGVTQTPRYLIKTRGQQVTLSCSPISGHRSVSWYQQTPGQGLQFLFEYFSETQRNKGNFPGRFSGRQFSNSRSEMNVSTLELGDSALYLCASSSETGGNTIYFGEGSWLTVV.

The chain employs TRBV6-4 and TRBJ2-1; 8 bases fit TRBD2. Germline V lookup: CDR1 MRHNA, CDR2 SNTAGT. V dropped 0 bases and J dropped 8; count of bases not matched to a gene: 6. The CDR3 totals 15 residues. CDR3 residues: CASSDSDGGADEQFF. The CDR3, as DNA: TGTGCCAGCAGTGACTCTGACGGGGGGGCCGATGAGCAGTTCTTC.

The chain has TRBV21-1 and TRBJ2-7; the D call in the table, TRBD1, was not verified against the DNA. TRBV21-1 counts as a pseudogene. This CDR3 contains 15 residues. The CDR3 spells CASSPHGHRSYEQYF. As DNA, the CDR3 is TGTGCCAGCAGCCCCCACGGACACCGTTCCTACGAGCAGTACTTC.

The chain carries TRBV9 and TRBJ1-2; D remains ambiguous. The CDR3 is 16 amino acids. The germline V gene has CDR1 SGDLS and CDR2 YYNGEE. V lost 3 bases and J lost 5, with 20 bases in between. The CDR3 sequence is CASSGTTGTGIYGYTF. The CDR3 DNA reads TGTGCCAGCAGCGGAACGACGGGCACGGGAATATATGGCTACACCTTC.

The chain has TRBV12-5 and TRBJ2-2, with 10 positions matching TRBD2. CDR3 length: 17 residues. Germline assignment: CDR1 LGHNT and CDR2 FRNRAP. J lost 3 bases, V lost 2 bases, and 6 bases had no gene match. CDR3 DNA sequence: TGTGCTAGTGGTTTGAAGGGACTAGCGTCTTACACCGGGGAGCTGTTTTTT. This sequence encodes CASGLKGLASYTGELFF.

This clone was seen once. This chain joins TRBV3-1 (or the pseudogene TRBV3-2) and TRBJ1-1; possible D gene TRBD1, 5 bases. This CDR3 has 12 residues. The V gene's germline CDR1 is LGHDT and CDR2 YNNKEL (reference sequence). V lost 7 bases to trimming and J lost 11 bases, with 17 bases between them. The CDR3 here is CASNSGGVPAFF. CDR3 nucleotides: TGTGCCAGCAACTCTGGAGGGGTCCCGGCTTTCTTT.

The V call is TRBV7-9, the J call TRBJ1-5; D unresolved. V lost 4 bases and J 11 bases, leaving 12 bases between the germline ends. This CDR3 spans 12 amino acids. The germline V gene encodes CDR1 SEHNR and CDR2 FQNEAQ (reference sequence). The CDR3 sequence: CASSSSDTTQHF. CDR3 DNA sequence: TGTGCCAGCAGCTCCTCCGACACAACCCAGCATTTT.

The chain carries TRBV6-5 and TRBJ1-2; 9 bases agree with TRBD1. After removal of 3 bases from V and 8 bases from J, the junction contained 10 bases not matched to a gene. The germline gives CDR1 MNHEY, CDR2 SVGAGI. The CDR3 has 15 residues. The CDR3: CASSYTGGVGGGYTF. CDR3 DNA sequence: TGTGCCAGCAGTTATACAGGGGGCGTAGGCGGCGGCTACACCTTC.

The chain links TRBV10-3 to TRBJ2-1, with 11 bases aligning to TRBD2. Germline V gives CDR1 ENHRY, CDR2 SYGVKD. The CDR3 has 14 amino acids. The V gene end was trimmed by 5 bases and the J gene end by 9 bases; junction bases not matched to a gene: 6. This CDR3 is CAISIAGGQGEQFF. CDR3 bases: TGTGCCATCAGTATAGCGGGGGGGCAGGGTGAGCAGTTCTTC.

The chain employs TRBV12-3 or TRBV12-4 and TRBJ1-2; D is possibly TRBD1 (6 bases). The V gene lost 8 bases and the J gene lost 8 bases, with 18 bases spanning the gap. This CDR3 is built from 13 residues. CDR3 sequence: CASRHSGAGGYTF. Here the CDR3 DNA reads TGTGCCAGCCGTCACTCAGGGGCCGGAGGCTACACCTTC.

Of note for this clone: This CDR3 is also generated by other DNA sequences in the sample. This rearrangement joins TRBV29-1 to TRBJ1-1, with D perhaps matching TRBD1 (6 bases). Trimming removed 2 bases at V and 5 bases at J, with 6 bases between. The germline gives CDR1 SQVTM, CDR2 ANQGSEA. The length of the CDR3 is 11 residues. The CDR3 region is CSVETGTEAFF. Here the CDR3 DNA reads TGCAGCGTTGAAACAGGGACTGAAGCTTTCTTT.

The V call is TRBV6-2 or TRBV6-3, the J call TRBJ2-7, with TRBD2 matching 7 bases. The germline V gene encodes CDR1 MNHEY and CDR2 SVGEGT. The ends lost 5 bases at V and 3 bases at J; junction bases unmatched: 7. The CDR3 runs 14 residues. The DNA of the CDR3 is TGTGCCAGCAGTCACGGACTAGTAGGCTACGAGCAGTACTTC. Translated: CASSHGLVGYEQYF.